The entry below describes one T cell receptor beta chain. This clonotype has a count of ten or more. Its antigen is not yet known. No much larger clone is present one base from it, and per-base qualities are unavailable. This record belongs to a study of T cells in Graves' hyperthyroidism and ophthalmopathy (dated by TCRdb to between 2018 and 2020). Background for the entire study: Peripheral blood was sampled at the time of initial diagnosis, prior to any treatment. The 95 to 100 discovery patients were randomly split 7:3 into training and test sets. In over five Graves' hyperthyroidism patients, the study also compared T-cell repertoires from thyroid tissue with T-cell repertoires from blood. Once sampling was done, hyperthyroidism patients were given methimazole at a starting dose of 30 mg daily, whereas ophthalmopathy patients were given high-dose intravenous methylprednisolone. Prospective prediction of ophthalmopathy was tested in an independent validation cohort consisting of 18 to 20 hyperthyroidism patients and around 16 patients who later progressed to ophthalmopathy. TCR V-J signatures able to tell the groups apart were searched for in a discovery cohort of 95 to 100 patients, of whom over 40 had Graves' ophthalmopathy and 55 to 60 had stable Graves' hyperthyroidism. TCR Vbeta CDR3 sequencing of some 140 peripheral blood samples (over 40 ophthalmopathy, about 74 hyperthyroidism and approximately 17 progressor patients) is reported in the paper. The paper's findings and limits, for the study overall: In validation, the model predicted progression to ophthalmopathy with approximately 71% sensitivity and 72% to 75% specificity, a median of around 6.6 months before onset. Ophthalmopathy was separated from stable hyperthyroidism by a 13 V-J signature model, with around 88% sensitivity and about 81% specificity obtained in cross-validation and 80%/75% obtained in testing. No statistical method was used to fix the sample size in advance, and group allocation was not hidden from the investigators. Most expanded thyroid clonotypes (frequency above 0.001) were also detected in blood, suggesting blood repertoires may reflect thyroid immune responses.

The TCR beta CDR3 regions were amplified from the RNA transcripts. The TCR CDR3 was subjected to a first round of RT-PCR using the HTBI primer set and the Qiagen OneStep RT-PCR kit. The libraries were constructed in a second round of multiplex PCR and then size-selected and purified. The libraries were sequenced on an Illumina HiSeq2000 using paired-end 100 bp reads. The authors' pipeline ran thus. SOAPnuke was used to process the raw data, with reads discarded if the reads contained adapters or uncalled bases, had a mean Phred below 15, or lacked an exact constant-primer or identifier match. COPE v1.2.5 was used to merge high-quality paired reads, and clonotypes were defined as unique nucleotide sequences. MiTCR v1.1 was used to align clonotypes to the IMGT TRBV, TRBD and TRBJ reference segments. Only V-J combinations with frequency above 0.0001, covering about 99% of repertoires, were analysed. A TCS score was defined as the ratio between F50 (clonal expansion) and ExV (chaos), using BLOSUM62-based TCRdist between CDR3 peptides within each V-J. Welch's t-statistics and random forest reduced approximately 520 V-J features to fewer than 15, which were used in a naive Bayes classifier (R e1071). TCRdb ran its own pipeline on the public reads, namely fastp trimming at Q25 and MiXCR clone calling, and kept in-frame beta chains. When rows share a CDR3 protein, they turn into one entry using the most common DNA and genes. TCRdb's processing, not the authors' own work, is the source of the V and J calls. The sample table shows about 400,000 distinct CDR3 sequences, and about 13% are seen once. Of the sample, more than 4.5% falls within the top ten clones.

Graves' hyperthyroidism was defined as stable when no progression to ophthalmopathy occurred over 18 months of follow-up. Hyperthyroidism patients were newly diagnosed, had a disease duration of under 2 months, and were aged 18 to 65 years. Exclusion was applied to patients with uncontrolled infections, other autoimmune diseases, pregnancy or lactation. Diagnoses were based on clinical symptoms, serum thyroxine and TRAb, thyroid ultrasound and orbital computed tomography. Ficoll-Paque density gradient centrifugation was used to isolate PBMCs from approximately 10 ml of fresh peripheral blood. Trizol reagent was used to extract total RNA, and RNA quality was then checked on an Agilent 2100 Bioanalyzer. At the junction V is shortened by 8 bases and J by 5 bases, with 15 bases in between. Measured from the cysteine to the phenylalanine, the CDR3 is 13 residues long. Of all the DNA, just the CDR3 is kept, 39 bases in frame from base 1. The CDR1 and CDR2 encoded by the germline V gene are MDHEN and SYDVKM.

The rearranged segments are TRBV28 and TRBJ1-1, with an unclear D gene assignment. The sequenced material came from blood. This clonotype was sampled from a woman aged 18-29 years with Graves' hyperthyroidism. The bases read TGTGCCAGCGCAGGAACTCCTGTTACTGAAGCTTTCTTT. Its product reads: CASAGTPVTEAFF.